These T cell receptor beta chains were read from a single sample in a study of CD8+ T cells in alopecia areata. Profiling relied on immunoSEQ multiplex PCR, and the TCRdb table lists in-frame clones only, not all of them. The data contain roughly 97,000 clones, more than 35% of them singletons. Material: CD4+ T cells sorted from blood. The receptors were sampled from a human donor with alopecia areata. Each CDR3 is given with its conserved first and last residue. A D gene is named only where the DNA matches it firmly. Expanded clones are given a class, and other clones once, few, many or no size at all.

j_gene: TRBJ2-7; v_gene: TRBV28; d_gene: TRBD2; abundance: .; CDR3nt: TGTGCCAGCAGCCGCCCGGGACTAGCGGTAGGAAACGAGCAGTACTTC; CDR3aa: CASSRPGLAVGNEQYF
j_gene: TRBJ1-2; v_gene: TRBV1; d_gene: .; abundance: .; CDR3nt: TGCACCAGCAGCCGCATTGAGACAGGCCCGGGGTCCTATGGCTACACCTTC; CDR3aa: CTSSRIETGPGSYGYTF
j_gene: TRBJ2-7; v_gene: TRBV30; d_gene: .; abundance: .; CDR3nt: TGTGCCTGTAAGGCGACGACACCGGGGGAGCAGTACTTC; CDR3aa: CACKATTPGEQYF
j_gene: TRBJ2-7; v_gene: TRBV6-5; d_gene: .; abundance: .; CDR3nt: TGTGCCAGCAGTTACCCGGGGGCAGGACAGGTCAACGAGCAGTACTTC; CDR3aa: CASSYPGAGQVNEQYF
j_gene: TRBJ1-5; v_gene: TRBV2; d_gene: .; abundance: .; CDR3nt: TGTGCCAGCAGTCACCGGAATCAGCCCCAGCATTTT; CDR3aa: CASSHRNQPQHF
j_gene: TRBJ2-5; v_gene: TRBV18; d_gene: TRBD2; abundance: .; CDR3nt: TGTGCCAGCTCACCACCGAAATTAGCGGGAGCTTTTATACAAGAGACCCAGTACTTC; CDR3aa: CASSPPKLAGAFIQETQYF
j_gene: TRBJ2-1; v_gene: TRBV10-3; d_gene: TRBD2; abundance: .; CDR3nt: TGTGCCATCAGTGAGTCGGCTAGCGGGGGTCACAATGAGCAGTTCTTC; CDR3aa: CAISESASGGHNEQFF
j_gene: TRBJ1-5; v_gene: TRBV29-1; d_gene: TRBD1; abundance: .; CDR3nt: TGCAGTGCCAGGACAGGGGGCCAGGGTCAGCCCCAGCATTTT; CDR3aa: CSARTGGQGQPQHF
j_gene: TRBJ2-3; v_gene: TRBV27; d_gene: .; abundance: .; CDR3nt: TGTGCCAGTGCCCGGACCGTCCTCGTGAATACGCAGTATTTT; CDR3aa: CASARTVLVNTQYF
j_gene: TRBJ2-5; v_gene: TRBV10-3; d_gene: .; abundance: few; CDR3nt: TGTGCCATCAGTGAGTCGGAGATAGAGACCCAGTACTTC; CDR3aa: CAISESEIETQYF
j_gene: TRBJ2-1; v_gene: TRBV7-3; d_gene: .; abundance: .; CDR3nt: TGTGCCAGCAGCTTGGACAGAAGAAATGAGCAGTTCTTC; CDR3aa: CASSLDRRNEQFF
j_gene: TRBJ1-2; v_gene: TRBV5-1; d_gene: TRBD1; abundance: few; CDR3nt: TGCGCCAGCAGTCCGGACAGGTCCGGCTATGGCTACACCTTC; CDR3aa: CASSPDRSGYGYTF
j_gene: TRBJ2-3; v_gene: TRBV7-9; d_gene: .; abundance: .; CDR3nt: TGTGCCAGCAGCCCCCTCATAGATACGCAGTATTTT; CDR3aa: CASSPLIDTQYF
j_gene: TRBJ2-2; v_gene: TRBV19; d_gene: .; abundance: many; CDR3nt: TGTGCCAGTAGTATAGCGAGGGGCGCGGCCGGGGAGCTGTTTTTT; CDR3aa: CASSIARGAAGELFF
j_gene: TRBJ2-7; v_gene: TRBV6-6; d_gene: .; abundance: .; CDR3nt: TGTGCCAGCAGTTGGGAAAGGGGACGGGCCTACGAGCAGTACTTC; CDR3aa: CASSWERGRAYEQYF
j_gene: TRBJ1-1; v_gene: TRBV5-4; d_gene: .; abundance: .; CDR3nt: TGTGCCAGCAGCTTGAGTCAGAACACTGAAGCTTTCTTT; CDR3aa: CASSLSQNTEAFF
j_gene: TRBJ2-5; v_gene: TRBV6-5; d_gene: TRBD1; abundance: .; CDR3nt: TGTGCCAGCAGTGGCCGGACAGGGTCTTTGGAGACCCAGTACTTC; CDR3aa: CASSGRTGSLETQYF
j_gene: TRBJ2-1; v_gene: TRBV19; d_gene: TRBD2; abundance: few; CDR3nt: TGTGCCAGTAGTAAGACTAGCGGGAGTAAGATCTTC; CDR3aa: CASSKTSGSKIF
j_gene: TRBJ2-3; v_gene: TRBV6-1; d_gene: .; abundance: .; CDR3nt: TGTGCCAGCGGAGGATTGGAGTATTTT; CDR3aa: CASGGLEYF
j_gene: TRBJ2-3; v_gene: TRBV7-9; d_gene: .; abundance: many; CDR3nt: TGTGCCAGCAGCTTTGGGACCGCAGATACGCAGTATTTT; CDR3aa: CASSFGTADTQYF
j_gene: TRBJ2-2; v_gene: TRBV7-3; d_gene: TRBD1; abundance: .; CDR3nt: TGTGCCAGCAGCTCGACAGGGGCGGGCACCGGGGAGCTGTTTTTT; CDR3aa: CASSSTGAGTGELFF
j_gene: TRBJ1-1; v_gene: TRBV28; d_gene: TRBD1; abundance: .; CDR3nt: TGTGCCAGCAGTGAGGGACAGGGGGCTTTCTTT; CDR3aa: CASSEGQGAFF
j_gene: TRBJ2-2; v_gene: TRBV18; d_gene: .; abundance: .; CDR3nt: TGTGCCAGCTCACCACCTCCAAGGTGGGGGCCTAGCGGGAACACCGGGGAGCTGTTTTTT; CDR3aa: CASSPPPRWGPSGNTGELFF
j_gene: TRBJ2-5; v_gene: TRBV29-1; d_gene: .; abundance: once; CDR3nt: TGCAGCGTTGAACCCGCATACGAAGAGACCCAGTACTTC; CDR3aa: CSVEPAYEETQYF
j_gene: TRBJ1-1; v_gene: TRBV7-2; d_gene: .; abundance: .; CDR3nt: TGTGCCAGCAGCTTAGTGGTCAAGAACACTGAAGCTTTCTTT; CDR3aa: CASSLVVKNTEAFF
j_gene: TRBJ2-5; v_gene: TRBV7-2; d_gene: .; abundance: few; CDR3nt: TGTGCCAGCAGCTTAGATAGGGGTTGGGAGACCCAGTACTTC; CDR3aa: CASSLDRGWETQYF
j_gene: TRBJ2-7; v_gene: TRBV5-4; d_gene: TRBD1; abundance: .; CDR3nt: TGTGCCAGCAGCTCCCGGGACAGGGGATCCGAGCAGTACTTC; CDR3aa: CASSSRDRGSEQYF
j_gene: TRBJ2-1; v_gene: TRBV29-1; d_gene: TRBD1; abundance: few; CDR3nt: TGCAGCGTGACCCCGAGGACAGGGGTTGTGGATGAGCAGTTCTTC; CDR3aa: CSVTPRTGVVDEQFF
j_gene: TRBJ1-6; v_gene: TRBV30; d_gene: TRBD1; abundance: .; CDR3nt: TGTGCCTGGGCCCGGGACAGGGGGAATTCACCCCTCCACTTT; CDR3aa: CAWARDRGNSPLHF
j_gene: TRBJ2-5; v_gene: TRBV5-4; d_gene: .; abundance: .; CDR3nt: TGTGCCAGCAGCTTTCCCGGGGCGGGCCAAGAGACCCAGTACTTC; CDR3aa: CASSFPGAGQETQYF
j_gene: TRBJ2-7; v_gene: TRBV5-6; d_gene: .; abundance: .; CDR3nt: TGTGCCAGCAGCTTGGCCCACAGGGCATACTTGGACGAGCAGTACTTC; CDR3aa: CASSLAHRAYLDEQYF
j_gene: TRBJ2-2; v_gene: TRBV15; d_gene: .; abundance: .; CDR3nt: TGTGCCACCAGCACACCGGGAGAGAACACCGGGGAGCTGTTTTTT; CDR3aa: CATSTPGENTGELFF
j_gene: TRBJ2-3; v_gene: TRBV29-1; d_gene: TRBD1; abundance: once; CDR3nt: TGCAGCGCCTCCGGGACAGGGACGGGAAATACGCAGTATTTT; CDR3aa: CSASGTGTGNTQYF